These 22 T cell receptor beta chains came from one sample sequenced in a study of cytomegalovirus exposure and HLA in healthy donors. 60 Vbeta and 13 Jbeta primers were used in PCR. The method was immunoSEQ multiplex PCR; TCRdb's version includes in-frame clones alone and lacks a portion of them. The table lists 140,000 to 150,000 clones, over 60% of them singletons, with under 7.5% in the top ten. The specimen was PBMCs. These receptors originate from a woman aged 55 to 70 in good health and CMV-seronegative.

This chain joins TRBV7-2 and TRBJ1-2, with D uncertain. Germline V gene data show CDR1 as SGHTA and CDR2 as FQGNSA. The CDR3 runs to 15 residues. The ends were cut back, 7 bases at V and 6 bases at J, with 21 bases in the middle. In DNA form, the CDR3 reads TGTGCCAGCACCACTCTCGGCGGGGAGGATAATGGCTACACCTTC. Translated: CASTTLGGEDNGYTF.

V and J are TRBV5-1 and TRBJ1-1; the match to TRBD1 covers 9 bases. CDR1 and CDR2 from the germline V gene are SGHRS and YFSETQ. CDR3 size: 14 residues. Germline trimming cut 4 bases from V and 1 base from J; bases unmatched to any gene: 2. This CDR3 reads CASSMGQGNTEAFF. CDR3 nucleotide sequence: TGCGCCAGCAGCATGGGACAGGGGAACACTGAAGCTTTCTTT. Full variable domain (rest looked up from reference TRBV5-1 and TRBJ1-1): KAGVTQTPRYLIKTRGQQVTLSCSPISGHRSVSWYQQTPGQGLQFLFEYFSETQRNKGNFPGRFSGRQFSNSRSEMNVSTLELGDSALYLCASSMGQGNTEAFFGQGTRLTVV.

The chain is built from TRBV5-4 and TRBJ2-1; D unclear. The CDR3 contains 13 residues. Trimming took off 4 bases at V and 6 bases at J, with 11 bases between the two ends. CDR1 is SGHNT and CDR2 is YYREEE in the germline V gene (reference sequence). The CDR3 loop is CASSAASTNEQFF. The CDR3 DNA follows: TGTGCCAGCAGCGCTGCTAGTACCAATGAGCAGTTCTTC.

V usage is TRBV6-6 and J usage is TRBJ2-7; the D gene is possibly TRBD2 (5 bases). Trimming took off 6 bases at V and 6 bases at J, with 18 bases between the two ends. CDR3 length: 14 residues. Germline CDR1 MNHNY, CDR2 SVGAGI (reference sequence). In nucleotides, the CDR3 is TGTGCCAGCAGGCGAGCGGACTTCTGGCCCGAGCAGTACTTC. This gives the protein CASRRADFWPEQYF.

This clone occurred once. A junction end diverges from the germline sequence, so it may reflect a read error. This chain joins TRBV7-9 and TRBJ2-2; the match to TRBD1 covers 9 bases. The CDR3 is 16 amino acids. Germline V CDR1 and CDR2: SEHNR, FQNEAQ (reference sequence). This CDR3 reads CSSSFAGTGLTGELFF. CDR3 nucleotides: TGTTCCAGCAGCTTCGCCGGGACAGGGTTAACCGGGGAGCTGTTTTTT.

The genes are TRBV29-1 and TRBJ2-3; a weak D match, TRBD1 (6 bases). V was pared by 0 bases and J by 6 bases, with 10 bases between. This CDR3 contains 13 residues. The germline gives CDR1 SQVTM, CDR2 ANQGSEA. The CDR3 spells CSVEDLRGDTQYF. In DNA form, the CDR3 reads TGCAGCGTTGAAGATCTTAGGGGGGATACGCAGTATTTT.

The CDR3 spells CASSPGTGSGEQYF. Here the CDR3 DNA reads TGTGCCAGCAGTCCAGGGACAGGGTCAGGCGAGCAGTACTTC. The V call is TRBV27, the J call TRBJ2-5; TRBD1 matches 9 bases. The J call may be faulty, since TRBJ2-7 better matches the DNA end. Looked up from germline, CDR1 is MNHEY and CDR2 is SMNVEV (reference sequence). The CDR3 sequence is 14 residues long.

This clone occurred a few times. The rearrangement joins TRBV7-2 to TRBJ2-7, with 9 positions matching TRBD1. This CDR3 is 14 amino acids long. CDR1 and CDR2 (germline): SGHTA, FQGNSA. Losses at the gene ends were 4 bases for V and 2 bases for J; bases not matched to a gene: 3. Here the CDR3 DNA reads TGTGCCAGCAGCTACCGGACAGGGGCCTACGAGCAGTACTTC. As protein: CASSYRTGAYEQYF.

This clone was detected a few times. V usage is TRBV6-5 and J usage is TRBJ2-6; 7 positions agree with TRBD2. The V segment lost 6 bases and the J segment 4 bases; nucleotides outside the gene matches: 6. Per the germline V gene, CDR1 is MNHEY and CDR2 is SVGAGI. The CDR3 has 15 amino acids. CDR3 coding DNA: TGTGCCAGCAGCCTGGGAGGGACCGGGGCCAACGTCCTGACTTTC. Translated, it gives CASSLGGTGANVLTF.

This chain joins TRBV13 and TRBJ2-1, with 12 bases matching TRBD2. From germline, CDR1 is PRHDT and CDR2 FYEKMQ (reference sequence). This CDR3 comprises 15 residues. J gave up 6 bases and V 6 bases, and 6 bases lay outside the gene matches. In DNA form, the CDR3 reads TGTGCCAGCAGGCTTGGACTAGCGGGGTTCAATGAGCAGTTCTTC. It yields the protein CASRLGLAGFNEQFF.

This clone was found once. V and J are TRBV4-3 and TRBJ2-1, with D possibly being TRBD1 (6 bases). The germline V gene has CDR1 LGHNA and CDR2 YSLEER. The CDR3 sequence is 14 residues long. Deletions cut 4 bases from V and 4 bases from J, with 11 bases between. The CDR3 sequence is CASSLGQGYNEQFF. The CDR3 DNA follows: TGCGCCAGCAGCCTCGGCCAGGGGTACAATGAGCAGTTCTTC.

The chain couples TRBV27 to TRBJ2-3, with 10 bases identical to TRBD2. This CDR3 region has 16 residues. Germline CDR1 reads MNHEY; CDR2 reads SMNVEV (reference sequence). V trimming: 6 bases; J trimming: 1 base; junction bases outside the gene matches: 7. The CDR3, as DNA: TGTGCCAGCAGGCCCCCGGGACTAGCGCGCACAGATACGCAGTATTTT. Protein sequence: CASRPPGLARTDTQYF.

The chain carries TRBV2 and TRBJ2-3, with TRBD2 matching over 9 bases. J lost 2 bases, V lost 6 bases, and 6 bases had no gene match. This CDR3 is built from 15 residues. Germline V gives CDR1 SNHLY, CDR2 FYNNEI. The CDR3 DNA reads TGTGCCAGCAGGGAACTAGCGGGTGTCACAGATACGCAGTATTTT. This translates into CASRELAGVTDTQYF.

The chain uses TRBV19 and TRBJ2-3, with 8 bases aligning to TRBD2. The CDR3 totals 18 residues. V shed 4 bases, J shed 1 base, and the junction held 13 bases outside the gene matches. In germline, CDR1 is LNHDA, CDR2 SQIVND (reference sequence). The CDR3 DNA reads TGTGCCAGTAGTACAAACAAAATAGCGGGGACCCGCACAGATACGCAGTATTTT. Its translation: CASSTNKIAGTRTDTQYF. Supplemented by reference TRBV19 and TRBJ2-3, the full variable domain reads DGGITQSPKYLFRKEGQNVTLSCEQNLNHDAMYWYRQDPGQGLRLIYYSQIVNDFQKGDIAEGYSVSREKKESFPLTVTSAQKNPTAFYLCASSTNKIAGTRTDTQYFGPGTRLTVL.

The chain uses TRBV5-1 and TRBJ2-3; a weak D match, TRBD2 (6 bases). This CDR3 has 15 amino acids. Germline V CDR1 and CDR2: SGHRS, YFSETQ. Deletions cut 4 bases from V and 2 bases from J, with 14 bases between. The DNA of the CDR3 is TGCGCCAGCAGCCCAGATAGCGGACACACAGATACGCAGTATTTT. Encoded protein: CASSPDSGHTDTQYF.

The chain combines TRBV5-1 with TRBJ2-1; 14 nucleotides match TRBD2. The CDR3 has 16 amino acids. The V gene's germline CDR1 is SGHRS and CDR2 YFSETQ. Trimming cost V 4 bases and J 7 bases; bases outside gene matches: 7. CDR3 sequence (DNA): TGCGCCAGCAGCCTGGGGGGACTAGCGGGAGTGAATGAGCAGTTCTTC. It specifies CASSLGGLAGVNEQFF.

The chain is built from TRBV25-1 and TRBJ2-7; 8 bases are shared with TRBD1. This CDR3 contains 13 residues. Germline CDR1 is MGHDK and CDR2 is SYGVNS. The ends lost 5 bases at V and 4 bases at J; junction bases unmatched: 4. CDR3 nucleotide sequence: TGTGCCAGCAGTCGGACAGGGCATTACGAGCAGTACTTC. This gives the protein CASSRTGHYEQYF.

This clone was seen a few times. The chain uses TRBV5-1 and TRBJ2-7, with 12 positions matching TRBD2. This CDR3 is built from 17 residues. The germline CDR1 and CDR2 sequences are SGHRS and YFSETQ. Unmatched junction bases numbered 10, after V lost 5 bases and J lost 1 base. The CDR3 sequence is CASRRGLAGISSYEQYF. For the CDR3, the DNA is TGCGCCAGCAGGAGAGGACTAGCGGGAATCTCGTCCTACGAGCAGTACTTC.

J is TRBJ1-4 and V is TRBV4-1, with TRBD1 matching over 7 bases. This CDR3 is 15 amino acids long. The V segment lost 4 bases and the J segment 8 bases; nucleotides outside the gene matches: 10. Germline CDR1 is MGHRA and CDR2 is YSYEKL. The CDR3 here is CASSLGQAGGEKLFF. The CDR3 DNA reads TGCGCCAGCAGCCTCGGACAGGCGGGTGGGGAAAAACTGTTTTTT.

The CDR3 spells CASSLTGAGANVLTF. The CDR3 coding sequence is TGCGCCAGCAGCCTCACAGGGGCTGGGGCCAACGTCCTGACTTTC. This chain uses TRBV4-3 with TRBJ2-6; 7 bases fit TRBD1. CDR3 size: 15 residues. Per germline, CDR1 LGHNA and CDR2 YSLEER. Germline trimming cut 4 bases from V and 2 bases from J; bases unmatched to any gene: 2.

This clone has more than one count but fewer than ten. In DNA form, the CDR3 reads TGTGCCAGCAGCTTAGCCTCCTCCTACGAGCAGTACTTC. It is translated as CASSLASSYEQYF. V is TRBV13 and J is TRBJ2-7; no definite D call. CDR1 is PRHDT and CDR2 is FYEKMQ in the germline V gene (reference sequence). V was clipped by 1 base and J by 0 bases, with 4 bases between them. CDR3 length equals 13 residues.

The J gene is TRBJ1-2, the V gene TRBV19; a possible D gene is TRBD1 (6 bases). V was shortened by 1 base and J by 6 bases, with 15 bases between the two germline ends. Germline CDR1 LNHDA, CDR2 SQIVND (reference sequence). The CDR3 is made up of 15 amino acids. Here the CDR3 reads CASSIADRLGDGYTF. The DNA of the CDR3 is TGTGCCAGTAGTATAGCCGACAGGCTGGGGGATGGCTACACCTTC.